This T cell receptor beta chain was recorded in a study of Graves' ophthalmopathy and Graves' hyperthyroidism. This clonotype was seen repeatedly, ten times or more. Germline assignment: CDR1 LNHDA and CDR2 SQIVND (reference sequence). The CDR3 contains 13 residues. V was clipped by 8 bases and J by 6 bases, with 16 bases between them. Scientists amplified the TCR beta CDR3 regions from RNA transcripts. The library came from an HTBI-primed first-round RT-PCR and a second-round multiplex PCR. One entry per CDR3 protein, called by TCRdb with MiXCR from the multiplex PCR reads. The table has about 590,000 distinct CDR3 sequences, under 45% seen once; the top ten hold about 4%.

Sequencing was carried out using peripheral blood or thyroid tissue (not recorded which). The chain carries TRBV19 and TRBJ1-1, with TRBD1 as a possible D gene (5 bases). The receptor was derived from an adult man with Graves' hyperthyroidism. In DNA form, the CDR3 reads TGTGCCAGTCATACAGGCGGGGTCGCTGAAGCTTTCTTT. The encoded protein is CASHTGGVAEAFF. The full variable domain, in which reference TRBV19 and TRBJ1-1 provide the parts outside the CDR3, is DGGITQSPKYLFRKEGQNVTLSCEQNLNHDAMYWYRQDPGQGLRLIYYSQIVNDFQKGDIAEGYSVSREKKESFPLTVTSAQKNPTAFYLCASHTGGVAEAFFGQGTRLTVV.